This entry describes one T cell receptor (beta chain). Other DNA sequences in the sample encode the same CDR3. This entry comes from a study of blood T cell repertoires in COVID-19. The CDR3 spans 16 residues. Germline CDR1 SGHRS, CDR2 YFSETQ. V was clipped by 4 bases and J by 0 bases; unmatched bases: 3. The protocol was immunoSEQ multiplex PCR, while the TCRdb copy is restricted to in-frame clones and leaves out a portion. Of approximately 140,000 clones listed, roughly 84% were seen once; the top ten hold roughly 2%. The sequencing input was peripheral blood. The chain uses TRBV5-1 and TRBJ2-3, with 12 bases lining up with TRBD2. The origin of this receptor is a man in his 70s with acute or convalescent COVID-19. The DNA of the CDR3 is TGCGCCAGCAGCCTCGGGACTAGCGGGAGCACAGATACGCAGTATTTT. Translation: CASSLGTSGSTDTQYF. Using reference TRBV5-1 and TRBJ2-3 for the parts outside the CDR3, the full variable domain is KAGVTQTPRYLIKTRGQQVTLSCSPISGHRSVSWYQQTPGQGLQFLFEYFSETQRNKGNFPGRFSGRQFSNSRSEMNVSTLELGDSALYLCASSLGTSGSTDTQYFGPGTRLTVL.